Following are 27 T cell receptor beta chains from one sample sequenced in a study of CD8+ T cells in alopecia areata. Investigators isolated RNA and reverse transcribed it into cDNA to act as the sequencing template. This table comes from immunoSEQ multiplex PCR, and its TCRdb copy is limited to in-frame clones, with some not included. Of about 130,000 clones in the sample, 45% to 60% were seen once. This material consisted of CD4+ T cells sorted from blood, taken at week 0. These receptors all come from a human donor with alopecia areata.

This clone was picked up one time. The rearrangement joins TRBV7-8 to TRBJ2-5; TRBD1 matches at 8 bases. After removal of 5 bases from V and 5 bases from J, the junction contained 10 bases not matched to a gene. Germline values: CDR1 SGHVS, CDR2 FQNEAQ. The CDR3 is 15 amino acids. CDR3 amino acids: CASSNHRDRSETQYF. In DNA, the CDR3 is TGTGCCAGCAGCAACCACCGGGACAGGTCTGAGACCCAGTACTTC.

This clone has just a few counts. This chain joins TRBV19 and TRBJ2-3; the D gene is possibly TRBD1 (5 bases). The V end was cut by 8 bases, the J end by 2 bases, with 11 bases between. Germline loops: CDR1 LNHDA, CDR2 SQIVND (reference sequence). The CDR3 totals 13 residues. The CDR3 DNA is TGTGCCAGTTTGGGGCTTAACACAGATACGCAGTATTTT. Protein product: CASLGLNTDTQYF.

The chain has TRBV6-6 and TRBJ2-5; possible D gene TRBD2, 5 bases. Germline V gives CDR1 MNHNY, CDR2 SVGAGI (reference sequence). The CDR3 runs to 16 residues. V dropped 2 bases and J dropped 2 bases, with 15 bases sitting between them. The chain's CDR3 is CASSYEGAPRQETQYF. DNA of the CDR3: TGTGCCAGCAGTTACGAGGGCGCGCCCCGTCAAGAGACCCAGTACTTC.

This rearrangement joins TRBV28 to TRBJ2-7; TRBD2 agrees at 7 bases. The germline V gene encodes CDR1 MDHEN and CDR2 SYDVKM. V shed 3 bases, J shed 2 bases, and the junction held 7 bases outside the gene matches. CDR3 size: 15 residues. The CDR3 bases are TGTGCCAGCAGTTTTTCGGCTAGCGGTACCTACGAGCAGTACTTC. Protein product: CASSFSASGTYEQYF.

The V gene is TRBV20-1, the J gene TRBJ2-7, with 8 bases lining up with TRBD2. The CDR3 spans 11 residues. The trim removed 8 bases at V and 5 bases at J, leaving 5 bases unmatched. CDR1 is DFQATT, CDR2 SNEGSKA, per germline (reference sequence). The CDR3 is CSSGTRNEQYF. Written as DNA, the CDR3 is TGCAGTTCCGGGACTAGGAACGAGCAGTACTTC.

The chain links TRBV5-1 to TRBJ2-1; 7 nucleotides align to TRBD1. Germline V gene data show CDR1 as SGHRS and CDR2 as YFSETQ. This CDR3 is built from 13 residues. V lost 4 bases, J lost 6 bases, and 4 bases stayed unmatched. The CDR3 spells CASSTTGSNEQFF. Written as DNA, the CDR3 is TGCGCCAGCAGCACGACAGGGTCCAATGAGCAGTTCTTC.

In this sample, this clone turned up a few times. The rearrangement links TRBV11-1 to TRBJ2-1; TRBD2 matches at 9 bases. Germline V gene lookup returns CDR1 SGHAT and CDR2 FQDESV (reference sequence). J lost 2 bases, V lost 8 bases, and 1 base had no gene match. This CDR3 contains 13 residues. The DNA for the CDR3 is TGTGCCAGCGGACTAGCGCCCTACAATGAGCAGTTCTTC. Translation gives CASGLAPYNEQFF.

The chain recombines TRBV9 with TRBJ2-6, with a tentative D call TRBD1 (5 bases). V dropped 7 bases and J dropped 0 bases, with 11 bases sitting between them. This CDR3 is built from 15 residues. CDR1 is SGDLS, CDR2 YYNGEE, per germline. In DNA, the CDR3 is TGTGCCAGCGAGAAAGGGGTCTCTGGGGCCAACGTCCTGACTTTC. As protein: CASEKGVSGANVLTF.

This sequence joins TRBV5-6 and TRBJ2-3; 8 bases align to TRBD1. Germline V lookup: CDR1 SGHDT, CDR2 YYEEEE. After removal of 5 bases from V and 9 bases from J, the junction contained 8 bases not matched to a gene. This CDR3 comprises 13 residues. The CDR3 is CASSTQGEQTQYF. CDR3 in DNA: TGTGCCAGCAGTACACAGGGGGAACAAACGCAGTATTTT.

The rearrangement uses TRBV9 and TRBJ2-3; D gene unclear. Germline V lookup: CDR1 SGDLS, CDR2 YYNGEE. The CDR3 covers 13 residues. Trimming took 0 bases from V and 7 from J, leaving 9 bases between them. DNA of the CDR3: TGTGCCAGCAGCGTAGGAGGCAGTTATACGCAGTATTTT. Protein sequence: CASSVGGSYTQYF.

V gene TRBV10-3 combines with J gene TRBJ2-5; D possibly corresponds to TRBD1 (7 bases). Germline-derived CDR1 and CDR2 are ENHRY and SYGVKD. The CDR3 has 16 amino acids. V was cut by 4 bases and J by 0 bases, with 15 bases left in between. The CDR3 DNA is TGTGCCATCAGTGCGACGACAGGGACTTACCAAGAGACCCAGTACTTC. Translating gives CAISATTGTYQETQYF.

This clone occurred a few times. In DNA, the CDR3 is TGCGCCAGCAGCTCTGGACTAGCGGAGACCACAGATACGCAGTATTTT. The encoded protein is CASSSGLAETTDTQYF. The chain couples TRBV5-1 to TRBJ2-3, with TRBD2 matching over 10 bases. The CDR3 length is 16 residues. The germline CDR1 and CDR2 sequences are SGHRS and YFSETQ. V dropped 3 bases and J dropped 2; count of bases not matched to a gene: 6.

This clone has just a few counts. The chain combines TRBV5-6 with TRBJ2-6; weak D call: TRBD2 (6 bases). This CDR3 region has 15 residues. The germline V gene encodes CDR1 SGHDT and CDR2 YYEEEE. The V and J ends lost 4 bases and 3 bases respectively, with 11 bases between them. The DNA for the CDR3 is TGTGCCAGCAGCGGAAGGGGAGGTGGGGCCAACGTCCTGACTTTC. This sequence encodes CASSGRGGGANVLTF.

The CDR3 coding sequence is TGCGCCAGCAGCAAGGCAGGGGGAGAGTCAGAGACCCAGTACTTC. Amino acid sequence: CASSKAGGESETQYF. The chain has TRBV5-1 and TRBJ2-5; 7 bases are a match to TRBD1. Germline CDR1 and CDR2: SGHRS and YFSETQ. V was clipped by 4 bases and J by 4 bases; unmatched bases: 10. This CDR3 comprises 15 residues.

The chain employs TRBV30 and TRBJ2-2, with D perhaps TRBD1 or TRBD2 (6 bases each). Looked up from germline, CDR1 is GTSNPN and CDR2 is SVGIG (reference sequence). This CDR3 comprises 19 residues. Trimming removed 0 bases from V and 1 base from J, with 21 bases in between. The CDR3 nucleotides are TGTGCCTGGAGTGTAAATTTATCAAAACAGGGACTGAACACCGGGGAGCTGTTTTTT. It encodes CAWSVNLSKQGLNTGELFF.

The chain employs TRBV28 and TRBJ1-5; D ambiguous. CDR3 length: 13 residues. V lost 5 bases and J 4 bases, leaving 9 bases between the germline ends. Per germline, CDR1 MDHEN and CDR2 SYDVKM. CDR3 sequence (DNA): TGTGCCAGCAGTCGGACGAGTAATCAGCCCCAGCATTTT. Its protein is CASSRTSNQPQHF.

The J gene is TRBJ1-2, the V gene TRBV2; D might be TRBD1 (6 bases). With 7 bases removed from V and 4 bases from J, the gap between germline ends came to 16 bases. This CDR3 is built from 14 residues. CDR1 and CDR2 from the germline V gene are SNHLY and FYNNEI. CDR3 nucleotide sequence: TGTGCCAGCATCCCGCGGGGGGCTGGCTATGGCTACACCTTC. Its protein is CASIPRGAGYGYTF.

A few counts support this clone. V is TRBV6-5 and J is TRBJ1-1; possible D gene TRBD1, 5 bases. Germline V CDR1 and CDR2: MNHEY, SVGAGI. Trimming pared 4 bases from V and 0 bases from J, leaving 12 bases between. This CDR3 has 15 residues. CDR3 nucleotide sequence: TGTGCCAGCAGTTGGGGCCAGCTACTGAACACTGAAGCTTTCTTT. Translating gives CASSWGQLLNTEAFF.

DNA for the CDR3: TGCAGCGTTGATCTGGGCTATGGCTACACCTTC. It encodes CSVDLGYGYTF. This sequence joins TRBV29-1 and TRBJ1-2; no reliable D call. From germline, CDR1 is SQVTM and CDR2 ANQGSEA. The CDR3 loop spans 11 amino acids. The V end lost 3 bases, the J end lost 4 bases, and 6 bases lay between the germline ends. Looking up the rest from reference TRBV29-1 and TRBJ1-2 gives the full variable domain: SAVISQKPSRDICQRGTSLTIQCQVDSQVTMMFWYRQQPGQSLTLIATANQGSEATYESGFVIDKFPISRPNLTFSTLTVSNMSPEDSSIYLCSVDLGYGYTFGSGTRLTVV.

V gene TRBV2 combines with J gene TRBJ2-3; unclear D gene. The V end lost 4 bases, the J end lost 7 bases, and 6 bases lay between the germline ends. The V gene's germline CDR1 is SNHLY and CDR2 FYNNEI. The CDR3 length is 11 residues. The CDR3 sequence: CASSGRYTQYF. In DNA form, the CDR3 reads TGTGCCAGCAGTGGACGGTATACGCAGTATTTT.

This clone was counted a single time. The chain links TRBV5-1 to TRBJ1-2, with a weak D call TRBD1 (6 bases). CDR3 length: 12 residues. Germline CDR1 is SGHRS and CDR2 is YFSETQ. V was trimmed by 4 bases and J by 5 bases, leaving 9 bases between them. The CDR3 is CASSPGQYGYTF. CDR3 in DNA: TGCGCCAGCAGCCCCGGACAGTATGGCTACACCTTC.

The sample holds one count of this clone. J is TRBJ2-2 and V is TRBV5-1; a possible D gene is TRBD1 (6 bases). The V and J ends lost 5 bases and 5 bases respectively, with 10 bases between them. This CDR3 region has 13 residues. CDR1 and CDR2 from the germline V gene are SGHRS and YFSETQ. CDR3 region: CASRSGVTGELFF. CDR3 DNA: TGCGCCAGCAGGTCAGGGGTGACCGGGGAGCTGTTTTTT.

The chain couples TRBV5-1 to TRBJ2-1, with 10 bases that match TRBD2. The V segment lost 5 bases and the J segment 4 bases; nucleotides outside the gene matches: 6. Looked up from germline, CDR1 is SGHRS and CDR2 is YFSETQ. The length of the CDR3 is 15 residues. As DNA, the CDR3 is TGCGCCAGCAGTGTTAGCGGGGGGCAGTACAATGAGCAGTTCTTC. This encodes CASSVSGGQYNEQFF.

This clone has only one observation. The rearrangement uses TRBV9 and TRBJ2-7, with D perhaps given as TRBD1 or TRBD2 (5 bases each). The ends were cut back, 4 bases at V and 0 bases at J, with 11 bases in the middle. The CDR3 loop spans 14 amino acids. Germline V lookup: CDR1 SGDLS, CDR2 YYNGEE. The CDR3 DNA reads TGTGCCAGCAGCAGAGGGGAATTCTCCTACGAGCAGTACTTC. Residues: CASSRGEFSYEQYF.

The rearrangement uses TRBV9 and TRBJ1-1; D unresolved. This CDR3 spans 14 amino acids. Germline lookup yields CDR1 SGDLS and CDR2 YYNGEE. V was trimmed by 0 bases and J by 0 bases, leaving 6 bases between them. The CDR3, as DNA: TGTGCCAGCAGCGTAGGCAGTCTGAACACTGAAGCTTTCTTT. It codes for CASSVGSLNTEAFF.

This clone turned up a few times. This rearrangement joins TRBV7-2 to TRBJ1-2, with D possibly being TRBD1 (5 bases). The germline V gene encodes CDR1 SGHTA and CDR2 FQGNSA. Trimming stripped 1 base from V and 2 bases from J, with 8 bases between. This CDR3 spans 14 amino acids. The CDR3 DNA sequence: TGTGCCAGCAGCTTAGGGGCAGGGAACTATGGCTACACCTTC. It translates to CASSLGAGNYGYTF.

The gene calls are TRBV7-2 and TRBJ1-6; D not resolved. The V end lost 3 bases, the J end lost 6 bases, and 9 bases lay between the germline ends. This CDR3 region has 14 residues. Germline CDR1 SGHTA, CDR2 FQGNSA. The CDR3 reads CASSFREPNSPLHF. In DNA form, the CDR3 reads TGTGCCAGCAGCTTCCGGGAACCTAATTCACCCCTCCACTTT.